This T cell receptor beta chain emerged from a study of CD8 T cells in ankylosing spondylitis. Regarding the study as a whole: A TCR beta motif of 7 to 9 highly homologous variants seemed to mark ankylosing spondylitis blood.

MiXCR, applied by TCRdb to the 5' RACE reads, yields one record per CDR3 protein. The data show hundreds of thousands of distinct CDR3 sequences, 25% to 30% seen once. The CDR3 runs to 14 residues. CDR1 and CDR2 (germline): SGHRS, YFSETQ. Trimming pared 0 bases from V and 3 bases from J, leaving 9 bases between. As to this clonotype: Its antigen is currently unknown.

The sample comprised blood, either unsorted or a sorted T cell fraction (not recorded which). The genes are TRBV5-1 and TRBJ2-5; D is unresolved. The TCR sequence derives from a male donor with ankylosing spondylitis. In DNA form, the CDR3 reads TGCGCCAGCAGCTTGGTGACAACGAAAGAGACCCAGTACTTC. Amino acid sequence: CASSLVTTKETQYF.